Listed below are T cell receptor beta chains from one sample, sequenced in a study of blood T cell repertoires in COVID-19. Generated by immunoSEQ multiplex PCR, the TCRdb table keeps only in-frame clones and is missing some. The sample gives about 240,000 clones, 75% to 85% of which show up once; more than 5.5% is in the top ten. The material sequenced was peripheral blood. All receptors derive from a human donor in a cohort sampled during active COVID-19. The CDR3 runs from the conserved cysteine through the conserved F or W. The D gene is left open where the match is weak. Some rows mark clone size as missing; the rest say once, few, many or name a class of expanded clone.

V	size	D	J	CDR3	DNA
TRBV27	few	TRBD2	TRBJ2-1	CASTQWGTNNEQFF	TGTGCCAGCACCCAATGGGGGACTAACAATGAGCAGTTCTTC
TRBV2	.	TRBD2	TRBJ2-7	CASRLGGGATYEQYF	TGTGCCAGCAGGCTTGGGGGAGGGGCCACCTACGAGCAGTACTTC
TRBV6-5	.	.	TRBJ1-1	CASSSTGLTTGAFF	TGTGCCAGCAGTTCCACAGGCCTTACAACGGGAGCTTTCTTT
TRBV21-1	.	.	TRBJ2-7	CASSTGLPGTPHFYEQYF	TGTGCCAGCAGCACGGGCCTGCCCGGGACACCCCACTTCTACGAGCAGTACTTC
TRBV2	.	.	TRBJ2-7	CASSVGQGYEQYF	TGTGCCAGCAGTGTGGGTCAGGGCTACGAGCAGTACTTC
TRBV3-1/TRBV3-2	.	TRBD1	TRBJ1-4	CASSQGPGQGNEKLFF	TGTGCCAGCAGCCAAGGCCCCGGACAGGGGAATGAAAAACTGTTTTTT
TRBV7-9	.	TRBD1	TRBJ2-3	CASSLGGQGEKDTQYF	TGTGCCAGCAGCTTAGGGGGACAGGGGGAGAAAGATACGCAGTATTTT
TRBV3-1/TRBV3-2	.	.	TRBJ2-1	CASSQFSRGARVYNEQFF	TGTGCCAGCAGCCAATTTTCCCGCGGGGCTAGGGTGTACAATGAGCAGTTCTTC
TRBV5-1	.	.	TRBJ1-5	CASSRTQGSQPQHF	TGCGCCAGCAGCCGAACACAGGGAAGCCAGCCCCAGCATTTT
TRBV19	.	.	TRBJ1-5	CASSTSPRTLQPQHF	TGTGCCAGTAGTACGTCTCCCAGAACGTTGCAGCCCCAGCATTTT
TRBV5-1	many	TRBD1	TRBJ2-7	CASSPSGQVLYEQYF	TGCGCCAGCAGCCCGTCGGGACAGGTTCTCTACGAGCAGTACTTC
TRBV12-3/TRBV12-4	.	.	TRBJ2-1	CASSLGGEQFF	TGTGCCAGCAGTTTAGGAGGTGAGCAGTTCTTC
TRBV2	.	.	TRBJ2-3	CASRDSPGADTQYF	TGTGCCAGTCGGGACAGCCCGGGGGCAGATACGCAGTATTTT
TRBV7-9	few	.	TRBJ1-1	CASSLTGGPRGGGLEAFF	TGTGCCAGCAGCCTAACCGGAGGGCCAAGAGGAGGCGGCCTTGAAGCTTTCTTT
TRBV27	once	.	TRBJ2-5	CASSQGVQGGETQYF	TGTGCCAGCAGCCAGGGGGTACAGGGAGGAGAGACCCAGTACTTC
TRBV21-1	.	.	TRBJ1-1	CASTQQGNTEAFF	TGTGCCAGCACCCAACAGGGAAACACTGAAGCTTTCTTT
TRBV3-1/TRBV3-2	.	TRBD2	TRBJ2-3	CASRGLAADTQYF	TGTGCCAGCAGGGGACTAGCGGCAGATACGCAGTATTTT
TRBV27	.	.	TRBJ1-1	CASSTWAGGTEAFF	TGTGCCAGCAGTACGTGGGCGGGAGGGACTGAAGCTTTCTTT
TRBV28	.	TRBD2	TRBJ2-3	CASTLAGGLFSRNF	TGTGCCAGCACTCTAGCGGGAGGGCTGTTTTCTAGGAATTTT
TRBV6-5	.	.	TRBJ1-1	CASNGQPSTEAFF	TGTGCCAGCAACGGACAGCCGAGCACTGAAGCTTTCTTT
TRBV25-1	.	TRBD1	TRBJ2-7	CASSESGTGILLGQYF	TGTGCCAGCAGTGAATCCGGGACAGGGATCCTACTGGGGCAGTACTTC
TRBV9	few	.	TRBJ2-3	CASSQTSTDTQYF	TGTGCCAGCAGCCAAACTAGCACAGATACGCAGTATTTT
TRBV5-5	.	TRBD1	TRBJ2-3	CASSEGQGRDTQYF	TGTGCCAGCAGCGAGGGACAGGGGAGAGATACGCAGTATTTT
TRBV2	few	TRBD2	TRBJ2-3	CANSPTSPDTQYF	TGTGCCAATTCCCCGACTAGCCCAGATACGCAGTATTTT
TRBV5-4	.	TRBD2	TRBJ2-4	CASSLGPLGLAGGPKNIQYF	TGTGCCAGCAGCTTGGGGCCCCTCGGACTAGCGGGGGGGCCCAAAAACATTCAGTACTTC
TRBV5-5	.	TRBD2	TRBJ2-7	CASSLEGTSGSYEQYF	TGTGCCAGCAGCTTGGAGGGGACTAGCGGCTCCTACGAGCAGTACTTC
TRBV7-2	.	TRBD1	TRBJ2-7	CASSLGGQGAAEQYF	TGTGCCAGCAGCTTAGGGGGACAGGGGGCTGCCGAGCAGTACTTC
TRBV7-3	.	TRBD2	TRBJ2-2	CASSPAGGAVRTGELFF	TGTGCCAGCAGCCCCGCCGGGGGGGCGGTTCGGACCGGGGAGCTGTTTTTT
TRBV6-5	.	TRBD1	TRBJ1-2	CASSYLPTGITYGYTF	TGTGCCAGCAGTTACCTTCCGACAGGGATCACCTATGGCTACACCTTC
TRBV30	.	.	TRBJ1-4	CASRLTGEKLFF	TGTGCCTCAAGACTGACGGGAGAAAAACTGTTTTTT
TRBV18	.	.	TRBJ2-2	CASSPTDTGELFF	TGTGCCAGCTCACCGACAGACACCGGGGAGCTGTTTTTT
TRBV9	once	.	TRBJ1-2	CASSVGPGVPGEVGYTF	TGTGCCAGCAGCGTAGGCCCCGGGGTACCCGGGGAGGTAGGCTACACCTTC
TRBV7-9	few	TRBD1	TRBJ1-6	CASSPGRQGEALHF	TGTGCCAGCAGCCCCGGCCGACAGGGAGAGGCCCTCCACTTT
TRBV21-1	.	.	TRBJ1-2	CASSESNRYRDRGDGYTF	TGTGCCAGCAGCGAGAGTAATCGCTACCGGGACAGGGGTGATGGCTACACCTTC
TRBV5-4	.	TRBD1	TRBJ2-5	CASSSPPRDREQGKETQYF	TGTGCCAGCAGCTCTCCACCCCGGGACAGGGAACAGGGTAAAGAGACCCAGTACTTC
TRBV5-1	.	.	TRBJ1-4	CASSAGTTTNEKLFF	TGCGCCAGCAGCGCAGGGACAACAACTAATGAAAAACTGTTTTTT
TRBV13	once	TRBD1	TRBJ1-6	CASSLSGTGANSPLHF	TGTGCCAGCAGCTTATCCGGAACAGGGGCTAATTCACCCCTCCACTTT
TRBV7-9	.	.	TRBJ2-7	CASSPKGAGATYEQYF	TGTGCCAGCAGCCCAAAGGGCGCAGGGGCAACCTACGAGCAGTACTTC
TRBV6-5	few	.	TRBJ1-2	CASSYSSDSYGYTF	TGTGCCAGCAGTTACTCGTCTGACAGCTATGGCTACACCTTC
TRBV19	.	TRBD1	TRBJ2-4	CASTSRTGNIQYF	TGTGCCAGTACCTCAAGGACAGGCAACATTCAGTACTTC
TRBV28	.	.	TRBJ1-2	CASTKPVPYGYTF	TGTGCCAGCACCAAACCGGTTCCCTATGGCTACACCTTC
TRBV4-1	.	.	TRBJ1-1	CASSLIKTGRISNTEAFF	TGCGCCAGCAGTCTAATTAAGACAGGTCGGATATCGAACACTGAAGCTTTCTTT
TRBV27	.	TRBD1	TRBJ2-7	CASTPSIGQGSYEQYF	TGTGCCAGCACCCCTAGCATTGGACAGGGGTCTTACGAGCAGTACTTC
TRBV6-5	.	.	TRBJ1-1	CASTGQRTAEAFF	TGTGCCAGCACTGGACAGAGGACGGCTGAAGCTTTCTTT
TRBV10-3	.	TRBD2	TRBJ2-2	CAISEHLAGNTGELFF	TGTGCCATCAGTGAACATCTAGCGGGAAACACCGGGGAGCTGTTTTTT
TRBV28	.	.	TRBJ2-3	CASSLSPGLLSF	TGTGCCAGCAGTTTATCTCCGGGACTCCTGTCTTTT
TRBV18	.	.	TRBJ2-5	CASSTEQGKETQYF	TGTGCCAGCTCAACCGAACAGGGTAAAGAGACCCAGTACTTC
TRBV10-3	.	.	TRBJ1-6	CATQPSAARTDYNSPLHF	TGTGCCACCCAACCTTCAGCAGCCCGGACAGACTATAATTCACCCCTCCACTTT